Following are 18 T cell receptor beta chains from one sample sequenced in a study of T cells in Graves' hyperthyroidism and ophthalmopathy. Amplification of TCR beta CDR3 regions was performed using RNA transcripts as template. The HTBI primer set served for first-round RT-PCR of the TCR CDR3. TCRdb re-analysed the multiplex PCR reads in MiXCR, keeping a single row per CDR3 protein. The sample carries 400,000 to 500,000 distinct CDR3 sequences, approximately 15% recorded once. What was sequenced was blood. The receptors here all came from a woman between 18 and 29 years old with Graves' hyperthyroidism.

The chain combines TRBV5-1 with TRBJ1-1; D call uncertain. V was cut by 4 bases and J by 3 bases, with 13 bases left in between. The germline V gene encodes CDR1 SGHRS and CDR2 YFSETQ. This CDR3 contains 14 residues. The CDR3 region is CASSPGVVDTEAFF. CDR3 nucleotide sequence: TGCGCCAGCAGCCCTGGAGTTGTGGACACTGAAGCTTTCTTT.

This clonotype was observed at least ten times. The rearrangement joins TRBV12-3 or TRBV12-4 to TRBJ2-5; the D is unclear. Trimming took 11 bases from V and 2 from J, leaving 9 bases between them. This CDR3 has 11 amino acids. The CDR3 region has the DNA TGTGCCTCGGCCTTACAAGAGACCCAGTACTTC. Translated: CASALQETQYF.

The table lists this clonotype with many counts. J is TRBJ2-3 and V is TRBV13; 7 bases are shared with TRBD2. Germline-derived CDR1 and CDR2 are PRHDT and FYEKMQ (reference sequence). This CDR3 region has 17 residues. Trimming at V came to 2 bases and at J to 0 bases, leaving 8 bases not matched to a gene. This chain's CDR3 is CASSLYREEPSTDTQYF. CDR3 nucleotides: TGTGCCAGCAGCTTATATCGGGAGGAACCTAGCACAGATACGCAGTATTTT.

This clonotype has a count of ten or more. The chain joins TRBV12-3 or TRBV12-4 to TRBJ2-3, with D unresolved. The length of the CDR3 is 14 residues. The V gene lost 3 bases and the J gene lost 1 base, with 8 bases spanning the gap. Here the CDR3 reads CASSLIKGTDTQYF. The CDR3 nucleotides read TGTGCCAGCAGTTTGATTAAGGGCACAGATACGCAGTATTTT.

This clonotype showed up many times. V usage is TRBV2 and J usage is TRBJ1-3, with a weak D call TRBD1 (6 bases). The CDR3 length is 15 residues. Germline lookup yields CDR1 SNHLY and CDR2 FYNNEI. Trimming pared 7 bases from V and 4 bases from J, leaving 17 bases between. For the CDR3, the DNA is TGTGCCAGCAAACGGCAGGGGACACAGGGAAACACCATATATTTT. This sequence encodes CASKRQGTQGNTIYF.

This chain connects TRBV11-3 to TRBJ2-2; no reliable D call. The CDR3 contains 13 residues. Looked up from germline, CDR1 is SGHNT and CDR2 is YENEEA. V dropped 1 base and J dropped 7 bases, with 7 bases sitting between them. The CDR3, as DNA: TGTGCCAGCAGCTTAGTGGCAGACGGGGAGCTGTTTTTT. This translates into CASSLVADGELFF.

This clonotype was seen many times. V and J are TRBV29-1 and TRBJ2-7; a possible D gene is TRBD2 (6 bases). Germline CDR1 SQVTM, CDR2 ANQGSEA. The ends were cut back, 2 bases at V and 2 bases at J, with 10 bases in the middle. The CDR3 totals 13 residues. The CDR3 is CSVERGTPYEQYF. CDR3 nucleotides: TGCAGCGTTGAACGCGGGACCCCCTACGAGCAGTACTTC.

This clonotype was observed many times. The CDR3 is CASSQDRYTGELFF. CDR3 sequence (DNA): TGTGCCAGCAGCCAGGACAGATACACCGGGGAGCTGTTTTTT. The chain combines TRBV3-1 with TRBJ2-2, with D perhaps matching TRBD1 (6 bases). V lost 3 bases and J lost 3, with 8 bases in between. Germline CDR1 is LGHDT and CDR2 is YNNKEL (reference sequence). The CDR3 length is 14 residues.

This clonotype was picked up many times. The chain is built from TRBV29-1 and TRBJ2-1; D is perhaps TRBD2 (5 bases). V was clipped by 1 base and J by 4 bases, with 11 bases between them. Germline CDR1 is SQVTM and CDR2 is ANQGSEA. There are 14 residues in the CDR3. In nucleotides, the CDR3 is TGCAGCGTTGAAGTTGCTAGCCAGTACAATGAGCAGTTCTTC. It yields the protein CSVEVASQYNEQFF.

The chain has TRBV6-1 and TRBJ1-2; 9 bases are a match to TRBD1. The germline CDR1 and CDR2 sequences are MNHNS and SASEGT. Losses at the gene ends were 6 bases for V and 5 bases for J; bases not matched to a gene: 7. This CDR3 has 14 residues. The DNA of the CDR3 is TGTGCCAGCAGCCGGGACAGGGCGAAGTATGGCTACACCTTC. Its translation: CASSRDRAKYGYTF.

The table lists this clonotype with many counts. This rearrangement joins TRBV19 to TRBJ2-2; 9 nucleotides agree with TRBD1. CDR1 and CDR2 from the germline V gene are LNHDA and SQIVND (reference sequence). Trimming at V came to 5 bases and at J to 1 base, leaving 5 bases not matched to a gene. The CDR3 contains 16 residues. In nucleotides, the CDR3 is TGTGCCAGTAGTGAAGGACAGGGGTGGAACACCGGGGAGCTGTTTTTT. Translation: CASSEGQGWNTGELFF.

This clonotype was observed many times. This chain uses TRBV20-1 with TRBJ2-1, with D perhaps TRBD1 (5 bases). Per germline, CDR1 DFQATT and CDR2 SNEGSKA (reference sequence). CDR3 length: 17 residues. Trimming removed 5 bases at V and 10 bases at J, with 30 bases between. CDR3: CSAPSPRGRVWMREQFF. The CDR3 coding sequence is TGCAGTGCTCCAAGCCCAAGGGGTCGGGTTTGGATGCGAGAGCAGTTCTTC.

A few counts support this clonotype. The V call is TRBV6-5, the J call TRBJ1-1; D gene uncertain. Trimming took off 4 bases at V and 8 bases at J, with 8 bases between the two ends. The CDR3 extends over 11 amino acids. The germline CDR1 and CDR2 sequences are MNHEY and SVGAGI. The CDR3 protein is CASSSSGEAFF. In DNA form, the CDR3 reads TGTGCCAGCAGTTCCTCCGGCGAAGCTTTCTTT.

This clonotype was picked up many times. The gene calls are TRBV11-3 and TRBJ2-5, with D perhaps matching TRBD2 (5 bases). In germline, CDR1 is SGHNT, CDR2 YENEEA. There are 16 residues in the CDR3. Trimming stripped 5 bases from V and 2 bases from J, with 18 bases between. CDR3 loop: CASSPTRLADQETQYF. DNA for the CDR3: TGTGCCAGCAGCCCCACCCGGCTAGCCGATCAAGAGACCCAGTACTTC.

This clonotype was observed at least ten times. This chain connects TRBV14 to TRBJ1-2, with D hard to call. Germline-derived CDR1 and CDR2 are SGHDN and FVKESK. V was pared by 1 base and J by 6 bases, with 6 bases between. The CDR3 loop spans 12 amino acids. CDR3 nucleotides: TGTGCCAGCAGCCAAGCAGGTGATGGCTACACCTTC. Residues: CASSQAGDGYTF. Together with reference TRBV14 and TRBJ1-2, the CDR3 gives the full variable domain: EAGVTQFPSHSVIEKGQTVTLRCDPISGHDNLYWYRRVMGKEIKFLLHFVKESKQDESGMPNNRFLAERTGGTYSTLKVQPAELEDSGVYFCASSQAGDGYTFGSGTRLTVV.

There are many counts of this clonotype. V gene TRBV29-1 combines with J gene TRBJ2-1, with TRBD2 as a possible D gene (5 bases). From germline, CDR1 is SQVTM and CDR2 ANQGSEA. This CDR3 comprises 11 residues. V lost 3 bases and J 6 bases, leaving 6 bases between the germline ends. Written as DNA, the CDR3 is TGCAGCGTTGAGCGGGTCAATGAGCAGTTCTTC. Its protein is CSVERVNEQFF.

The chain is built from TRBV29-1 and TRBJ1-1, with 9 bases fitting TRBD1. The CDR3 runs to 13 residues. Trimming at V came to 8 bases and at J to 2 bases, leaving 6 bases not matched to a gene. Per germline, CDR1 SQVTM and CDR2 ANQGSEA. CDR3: CSTGQGENTEAFF. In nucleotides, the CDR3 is TGCAGCACGGGACAGGGAGAAAACACTGAAGCTTTCTTT.

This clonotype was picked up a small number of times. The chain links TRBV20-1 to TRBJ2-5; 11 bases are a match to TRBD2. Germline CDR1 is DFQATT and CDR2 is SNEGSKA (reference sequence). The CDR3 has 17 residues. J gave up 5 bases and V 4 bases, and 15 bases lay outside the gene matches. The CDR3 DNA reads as TGCAGTGCTACGTCCGGGACTAGCGGCAAAGGGGGGGAGACCCAGTACTTC. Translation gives CSATSGTSGKGGETQYF.